This TCR beta chain originates from a study of T cells in Graves' hyperthyroidism and ophthalmopathy. Study background: Peripheral blood was obtained at initial diagnosis, preceding any treatment. Study results and limitations: Most expanded thyroid clonotypes above 0.001 also appeared in blood. From stable hyperthyroidism, ophthalmopathy was separated by a 13 V-J model.

It was uncontrolled infection, other autoimmune disease, pregnancy or lactation that excluded patients. From RNA transcripts, TCR beta CDR3 regions were amplified. The primer set for the first-round RT-PCR of the TCR CDR3 was HTBI. TCRdb reprocessed the multiplex PCR reads with MiXCR, giving one entry per CDR3 protein. This sample carries 400,000 to 500,000 distinct CDR3 sequences, 14% to 15% of them seen once, and the ten largest clones take about 13%. CDR3 length equals 15 residues. CDR1 SGHDT and CDR2 YYEEEE come from the germline V gene. This clonotype occurred a few times. Antigen specificity is unknown. One base away lies a much larger clone, so this may be a sequencing read error.

Sequencing was done on a sample of blood. The rearrangement links TRBV5-6 to TRBJ1-5; no definite D call. This receptor was obtained from a man aged 18 to 30 with Graves' ophthalmopathy. The CDR3 DNA is TGTGCCAGCAGCTTGGCCCTACGTAGCAGTCAGCCCCAGCATTTT. It encodes CASSLALRSSQPQHF.